Listed below are T cell receptor beta chains from one sample, sequenced in a study of control samples from healthy donors and cancer patients. Measured with immunoSEQ multiplex PCR; TCRdb has only the in-frame clones, and not every one. The repertoire holds around 200,000 clones, with around 93% as singletons. The specimen sequenced was blood. The source of these receptors is a man aged 18 to 29 in good health. Each CDR3 is given with its conserved first and last residue. A D gene is named only where the DNA matches it firmly. Part of the rows lack a size; the others show once, few, many or a class for expanded clones.

cdr3_nt: TGTGCCAGCAGTGACGATCGGGACACCAGGGGGGGGCAGTACTTC; cdr3_aa: CASSDDRDTRGGQYF; v_call: TRBV6-6; clone_size: .; j_call: TRBJ2-7; d_call: .
cdr3_nt: TGTGCCACCAGTGATTTAACGGGGGCGAACACCGGGGAGCTGTTTTTT; cdr3_aa: CATSDLTGANTGELFF; v_call: TRBV24-1; clone_size: once; j_call: TRBJ2-2; d_call: .
cdr3_nt: TGCGCCAGCAGCTTCGGCTTCCTCTCCTACGAGCAGTACTTC; cdr3_aa: CASSFGFLSYEQYF; v_call: TRBV5-1; clone_size: .; j_call: TRBJ2-7; d_call: .
cdr3_nt: TGTGCCAGCAGTGCCCAGGTCATCACAGATACGCAGTATTTT; cdr3_aa: CASSAQVITDTQYF; v_call: TRBV2; clone_size: .; j_call: TRBJ2-3; d_call: .
cdr3_nt: TGTGCCAGCAGCCCTCTGAGGGGGCGTTTAGGAGAGACCCAGTACTTC; cdr3_aa: CASSPLRGRLGETQYF; v_call: TRBV6-2/TRBV6-3; clone_size: .; j_call: TRBJ2-5; d_call: TRBD1
cdr3_nt: TGTGCCAGCAGCTTCAGGGACAGGGAGGGTGAGCAGTTCTTC; cdr3_aa: CASSFRDREGEQFF; v_call: TRBV5-6; clone_size: .; j_call: TRBJ2-1; d_call: TRBD1
cdr3_nt: TGTGCCAGCAGTTTCGGGGATGGCTACACCTTC; cdr3_aa: CASSFGDGYTF; v_call: TRBV12-3/TRBV12-4; clone_size: .; j_call: TRBJ1-2; d_call: .
cdr3_nt: TGCGCCAGCAGCTTGGAGGGTCTTTACAATGAGCAGTTCTTC; cdr3_aa: CASSLEGLYNEQFF; v_call: TRBV5-1; clone_size: .; j_call: TRBJ2-1; d_call: .
cdr3_nt: TGCAGTGCTAGTCACGAGGGGCAGGGGAGTATGGCGACCTACGAGCAGTACTTC; cdr3_aa: CSASHEGQGSMATYEQYF; v_call: TRBV20-1; clone_size: .; j_call: TRBJ2-7; d_call: .
cdr3_nt: TGTGCCAGCAGCCCCGAACCCGGACAGGAACTAGCACGGGGCTATAACTATGGCTACACCTTC; cdr3_aa: CASSPEPGQELARGYNYGYTF; v_call: TRBV14; clone_size: .; j_call: TRBJ1-2; d_call: TRBD1
cdr3_nt: TGCAGTGCTAGTAGGAATGGCGTCGTAAATGAAAAACTGTTTTTT; cdr3_aa: CSASRNGVVNEKLFF; v_call: TRBV20-1; clone_size: .; j_call: TRBJ1-4; d_call: .
cdr3_nt: TGTGCCAGTAGTTCTCCCCGCGGACGGAAAGGCAACACTGAAGCTTTCTTT; cdr3_aa: CASSSPRGRKGNTEAFF; v_call: TRBV19; clone_size: once; j_call: TRBJ1-1; d_call: .
cdr3_nt: TGTGCCAGCAGCCGCCCGGACAGGGGGGACACTGAAGCTTTCTTT; cdr3_aa: CASSRPDRGDTEAFF; v_call: TRBV5-4; clone_size: .; j_call: TRBJ1-1; d_call: TRBD1
cdr3_nt: TGTGCCAGCAGACAGACGGCAGGGGATCAGCCCCAGCATTTT; cdr3_aa: CASRQTAGDQPQHF; v_call: TRBV6-5; clone_size: .; j_call: TRBJ1-5; d_call: .
cdr3_nt: TGTGCCAGCGGGTCCGGGACCGGCTATGGCTACACCTTC; cdr3_aa: CASGSGTGYGYTF; v_call: TRBV27; clone_size: .; j_call: TRBJ1-2; d_call: .
cdr3_nt: TGTGCCTGGAGTGTTACAGGCAATCAGCCCCAGCATTTT; cdr3_aa: CAWSVTGNQPQHF; v_call: TRBV30; clone_size: .; j_call: TRBJ1-5; d_call: .
cdr3_nt: TGTGCCAGCAGCCTTAGACAGGGGATAACCGGGGAGCTGTTTTTT; cdr3_aa: CASSLRQGITGELFF; v_call: TRBV14; clone_size: .; j_call: TRBJ2-2; d_call: TRBD1
cdr3_nt: TGCGCCAGCAGCCATGGACCGGGACAGGTACTGCCCCAGCATTTT; cdr3_aa: CASSHGPGQVLPQHF; v_call: TRBV4-1; clone_size: .; j_call: TRBJ1-5; d_call: TRBD1
cdr3_nt: TGTGCCAGCAGCGTAGAACAGGGGGCGATGAACACTGAAGCTTTCTTT; cdr3_aa: CASSVEQGAMNTEAFF; v_call: TRBV9; clone_size: .; j_call: TRBJ1-1; d_call: TRBD1
cdr3_nt: TGTGCCAGCTCCCCTACAGGGTCTGGAAACACCATATATTTT; cdr3_aa: CASSPTGSGNTIYF; v_call: TRBV18; clone_size: .; j_call: TRBJ1-3; d_call: .
cdr3_nt: TGTGCCAGCAGTCTGCGGACATTCTCCTACGAGCAGTACTTC; cdr3_aa: CASSLRTFSYEQYF; v_call: TRBV28; clone_size: .; j_call: TRBJ2-7; d_call: .
cdr3_nt: TGCAGCGTTGAAGATAAGCGGGGCATCGTTGAGCAGTTCTTC; cdr3_aa: CSVEDKRGIVEQFF; v_call: TRBV29-1; clone_size: .; j_call: TRBJ2-1; d_call: TRBD2
cdr3_nt: TGTGCCTGGGGAGGGACCCCCAAGGCTTTCTTT; cdr3_aa: CAWGGTPKAFF; v_call: TRBV30; clone_size: .; j_call: TRBJ1-1; d_call: .
cdr3_nt: TGTGCCAGCAGCCAAGAGTTGACTCACTGGAATGAAAAACTGTTTTTT; cdr3_aa: CASSQELTHWNEKLFF; v_call: TRBV14; clone_size: .; j_call: TRBJ1-4; d_call: .
cdr3_nt: TGTGCCAGCAGCCAAGATTCGGCAGACCACTTGGTGAACACCGGGGAGCTGTTTTTT; cdr3_aa: CASSQDSADHLVNTGELFF; v_call: TRBV14; clone_size: .; j_call: TRBJ2-2; d_call: .
cdr3_nt: TGTGCCAGCAGCCAAGATTGGGCCGTTGAGCATTTGGGCTACACCTTC; cdr3_aa: CASSQDWAVEHLGYTF; v_call: TRBV4-2; clone_size: .; j_call: TRBJ1-2; d_call: .
cdr3_nt: TGTGCCAGCAGTGAATATGGCAGCACTGAAGCTTTCTTT; cdr3_aa: CASSEYGSTEAFF; v_call: TRBV6-1; clone_size: .; j_call: TRBJ1-1; d_call: .
cdr3_nt: TGTGCCAGCAGGCCCGGGACTAGCGGCGAGAATGAGCAGTTCTTC; cdr3_aa: CASRPGTSGENEQFF; v_call: TRBV2; clone_size: .; j_call: TRBJ2-1; d_call: TRBD2
cdr3_nt: TGTGCCAGCAGTTTTACGGGGGAGACCCAGTACTTC; cdr3_aa: CASSFTGETQYF; v_call: TRBV13; clone_size: .; j_call: TRBJ2-5; d_call: .
cdr3_nt: TGTGCCACCAGTGATTCACGAACCGAAAAACTGTTTTTT; cdr3_aa: CATSDSRTEKLFF; v_call: TRBV24-1; clone_size: .; j_call: TRBJ1-4; d_call: .
cdr3_nt: TGTGCCAGCAGTCCCTTGGGCAGCGGCTACACCTTC; cdr3_aa: CASSPLGSGYTF; v_call: TRBV28; clone_size: once; j_call: TRBJ1-2; d_call: .
cdr3_nt: TGTGCCACCCAGAGGCAGATAAGCACAGATACGCAGTATTTT; cdr3_aa: CATQRQISTDTQYF; v_call: TRBV6-6; clone_size: .; j_call: TRBJ2-3; d_call: .
cdr3_nt: TGTGCCAGCTCACCACCTTCGGTGAACACTGAAGCTTTCTTT; cdr3_aa: CASSPPSVNTEAFF; v_call: TRBV18; clone_size: .; j_call: TRBJ1-1; d_call: .
cdr3_nt: TGTGCCAGCAGCTTGGCCCTGGCCGGTTACTACGAGCAGTACTTC; cdr3_aa: CASSLALAGYYEQYF; v_call: TRBV5-5; clone_size: once; j_call: TRBJ2-7; d_call: .
cdr3_nt: TGTGCCAGCAGACGTGGGGCAGAAGAAAAACTGTTTTTT; cdr3_aa: CASRRGAEEKLFF; v_call: TRBV6-5; clone_size: .; j_call: TRBJ1-4; d_call: .
cdr3_nt: TGTGCCAGCAGTGATGGGGGACCACTTAATGAAAAACTGTTTTTT; cdr3_aa: CASSDGGPLNEKLFF; v_call: TRBV6-1; clone_size: .; j_call: TRBJ1-4; d_call: .
cdr3_nt: TGTGCCAGCAGCTTGTATTCAGTCCAGATCTATGGCTACACCTTC; cdr3_aa: CASSLYSVQIYGYTF; v_call: TRBV5-4; clone_size: .; j_call: TRBJ1-2; d_call: .
cdr3_nt: TGTGCCAGCAGTGACCGAGATCCGCCGGGACAGGATTCGAACACTGAAGCTTTCTTT; cdr3_aa: CASSDRDPPGQDSNTEAFF; v_call: TRBV6-4; clone_size: .; j_call: TRBJ1-1; d_call: TRBD1
cdr3_nt: TGTGCCAGTAAAATTGGACAGGGGTTCACTGAAGCTTTCTTT; cdr3_aa: CASKIGQGFTEAFF; v_call: TRBV19; clone_size: once; j_call: TRBJ1-1; d_call: TRBD1